The text below deals with one TCR beta chain. The data derive from a study of T cell responses to AZD1222 COVID-19 vaccine. Trimming cost V 1 base and J 4 bases, with 7 bases left between them. CDR1 and CDR2 (germline): SGHAT, FQNNGV. CDR3 length: 14 residues. The data were produced by immunoSEQ multiplex PCR, yet TCRdb's version contains in-frame clones alone and is incomplete. The data contain around 160,000 clones, 91% of them singletons. The receptor was isolated from an adult in good health. The V gene is TRBV11-2, the J gene TRBJ2-2, with D uncertain. The starting material was peripheral blood, obtained on day 0 of AZD1222 vaccination. For the CDR3, the DNA is TGTGCCAGCAGCTTAGTGTTGGGCACCGGGGAGCTGTTTTTT. Translating gives CASSLVLGTGELFF.